These 3 T cell receptor beta chains came from one sample sequenced in a study of blood T cell repertoires in COVID-19. Sequencing used immunoSEQ multiplex PCR; TCRdb keeps in-frame clones, though not all of them. The table has roughly 190,000 clones, about 85% seen once. The sample taken for sequencing was peripheral blood. These receptors were obtained from a human donor in a cohort sampled during active COVID-19.

This clone was seen a few times. The chain joins TRBV7-8 to TRBJ2-1; 10 nucleotides align to TRBD2. The V segment lost 4 bases and the J segment 9 bases; nucleotides outside the gene matches: 6. The CDR3 is 14 residues long. Germline CDR1 is SGHVS and CDR2 is FQNEAQ. CDR3 nucleotides: TGTGCCAGCAGCTGGACTAGCGGAGGAGGTGAGCAGTTCTTC. The encoded protein is CASSWTSGGGEQFF.

This clone was detected only once. Mismatch with germline at one junction end may stem from a read error. This sequence joins TRBV7-3 and TRBJ2-1; TRBD2 aligns across 11 bases. The CDR3 consists of 16 residues. Germline assignment: CDR1 SGHTA and CDR2 FQGTGA. The CDR3 protein is CASSVTGLADYNEQFF. The CDR3 DNA reads as TGTGCCAGCAGCGTAACGGGACTAGCGGACTACAATGAGCAGTTCTTC.

This chain connects TRBV28 to TRBJ1-2; no clear D. The germline V and J ends were trimmed by 8 bases and 5 bases, with 18 bases remaining between them. Germline V lookup: CDR1 MDHEN, CDR2 SYDVKM. The CDR3 has 14 amino acids. In DNA, the CDR3 is TGTGCCAGCGGAAGTTATCCCGGCGGGTATGGCTACACCTTC. It is translated as CASGSYPGGYGYTF.